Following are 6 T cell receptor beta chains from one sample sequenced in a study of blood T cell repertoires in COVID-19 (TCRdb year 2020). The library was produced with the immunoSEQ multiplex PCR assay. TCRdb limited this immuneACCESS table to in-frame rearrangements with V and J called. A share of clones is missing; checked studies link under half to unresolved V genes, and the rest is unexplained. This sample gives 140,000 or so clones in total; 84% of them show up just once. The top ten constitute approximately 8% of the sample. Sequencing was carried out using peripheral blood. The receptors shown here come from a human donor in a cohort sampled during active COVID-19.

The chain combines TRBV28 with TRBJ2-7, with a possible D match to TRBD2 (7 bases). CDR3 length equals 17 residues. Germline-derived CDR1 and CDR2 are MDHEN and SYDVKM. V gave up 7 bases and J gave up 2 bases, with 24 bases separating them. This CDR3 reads CASTEASYREGTYEQYF. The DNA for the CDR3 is TGTGCCAGCACCGAGGCCTCATACAGGGAGGGCACCTACGAGCAGTACTTC.

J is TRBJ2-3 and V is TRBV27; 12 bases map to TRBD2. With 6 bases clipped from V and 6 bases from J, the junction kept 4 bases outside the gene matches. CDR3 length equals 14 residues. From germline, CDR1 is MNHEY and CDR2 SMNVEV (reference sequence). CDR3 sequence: CASRASGGADTQYF. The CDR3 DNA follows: TGTGCCAGCAGAGCTAGCGGGGGGGCTGATACGCAGTATTTT.

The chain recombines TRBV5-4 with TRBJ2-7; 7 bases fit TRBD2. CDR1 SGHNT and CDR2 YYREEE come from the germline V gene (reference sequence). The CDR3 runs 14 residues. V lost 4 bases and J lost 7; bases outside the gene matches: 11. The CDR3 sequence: CASSRGGTQGEQYF. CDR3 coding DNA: TGTGCCAGCAGCCGGGGAGGGACCCAGGGTGAGCAGTACTTC.

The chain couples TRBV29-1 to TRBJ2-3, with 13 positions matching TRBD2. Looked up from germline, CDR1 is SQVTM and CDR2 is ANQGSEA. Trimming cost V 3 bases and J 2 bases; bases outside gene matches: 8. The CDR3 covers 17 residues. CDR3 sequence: CSVERGLAGDLTDTQYF. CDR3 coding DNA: TGCAGCGTTGAGCGAGGACTAGCGGGGGACCTCACAGATACGCAGTATTTT.

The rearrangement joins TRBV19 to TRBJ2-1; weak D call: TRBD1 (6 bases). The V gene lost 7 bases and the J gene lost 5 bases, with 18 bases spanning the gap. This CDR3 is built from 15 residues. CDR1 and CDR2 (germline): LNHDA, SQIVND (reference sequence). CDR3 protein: CASTSKQGAHNEQFF. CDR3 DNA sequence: TGTGCCAGTACCTCAAAACAGGGAGCGCACAATGAGCAGTTCTTC.

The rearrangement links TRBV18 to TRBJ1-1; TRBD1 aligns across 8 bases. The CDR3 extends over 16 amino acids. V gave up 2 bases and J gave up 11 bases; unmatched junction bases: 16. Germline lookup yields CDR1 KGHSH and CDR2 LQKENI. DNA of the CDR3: TGTGCCAGCTCACCAATGGGACAGGCGACATTCCGCGCGGCTTTCTTT. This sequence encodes CASSPMGQATFRAAFF.